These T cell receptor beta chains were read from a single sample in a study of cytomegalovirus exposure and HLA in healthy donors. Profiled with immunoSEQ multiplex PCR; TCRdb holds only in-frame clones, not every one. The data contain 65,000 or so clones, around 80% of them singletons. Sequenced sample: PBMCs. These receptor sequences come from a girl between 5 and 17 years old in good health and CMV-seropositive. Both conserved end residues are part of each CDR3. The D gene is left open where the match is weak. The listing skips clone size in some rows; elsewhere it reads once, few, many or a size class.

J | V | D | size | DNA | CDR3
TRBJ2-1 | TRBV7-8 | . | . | TGTGCCAGCAGCTTAGTCGGGGATGGCGGGCTTAACAATGAGCAGTTCTTC | CASSLVGDGGLNNEQFF
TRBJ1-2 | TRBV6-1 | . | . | TGTGCCAGCAGAGTGAACAGGAACTATGGCTACACCTTC | CASRVNRNYGYTF
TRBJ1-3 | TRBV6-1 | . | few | TGTGCCAGCACCGAAGCGCCAGGTTTGGGAAACACCATATATTTT | CASTEAPGLGNTIYF
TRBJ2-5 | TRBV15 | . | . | TGTGCTTCCGGTCGGGGGGGACAGGGTAGCGAGACCCAGTACTTC | CASGRGGQGSETQYF
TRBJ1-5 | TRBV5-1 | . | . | TGCGCCAGCAGCTTGGTGGCGGGGGGTGATCAGCCCCAGCATTTT | CASSLVAGGDQPQHF
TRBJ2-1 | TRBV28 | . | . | TGTGCCAGCAGTTTCGTACAGGGCAGAAATGAGCAGTTCTTC | CASSFVQGRNEQFF
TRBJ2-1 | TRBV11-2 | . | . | TGTGCCAGCAGCTTCACACCGATAGCCCCGTCCTACAATGAGCAGTTCTTC | CASSFTPIAPSYNEQFF
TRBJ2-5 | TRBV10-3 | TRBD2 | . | TGTGCCATCAGTGCGCGGGAGCGCGGAGAGACCCAGTACTTC | CAISARERGETQYF
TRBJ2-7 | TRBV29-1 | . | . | TGCAGCGCCGTGGGCCTTGACAAGACAGGATACGAGCAGTACTTC | CSAVGLDKTGYEQYF
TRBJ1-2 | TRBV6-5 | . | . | TGTGCCAGCAGAGGCACAGCAGTTGATGGCTACACCTTC | CASRGTAVDGYTF
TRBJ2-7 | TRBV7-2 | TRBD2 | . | TGTGCCAGCAGCCCAAGCGGGGGTTTTTCCTACGAGCAGTACTTC | CASSPSGGFSYEQYF
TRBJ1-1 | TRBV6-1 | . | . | TGTGCCAGCAGTGCCCGGGGGAACACTGAAGCTTTCTTT | CASSARGNTEAFF
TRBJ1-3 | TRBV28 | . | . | TGTGCCAGCAGTTTAGAGAACTCTGGAAACACCATATATTTT | CASSLENSGNTIYF
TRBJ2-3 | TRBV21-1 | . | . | TGTGCCAGCAGCAACAAGGGGACAGACTTCCCAGATACGCAGTATTTT | CASSNKGTDFPDTQYF
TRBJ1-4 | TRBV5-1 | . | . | TGCGCCAGCAGCTTGGGCGGTTACAATGAAAAACTGTTTTTT | CASSLGGYNEKLFF
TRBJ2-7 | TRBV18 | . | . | TGTGCCAGCTCACCAAACAGGGGGGGCCAGGAGCAGTACTTC | CASSPNRGGQEQYF
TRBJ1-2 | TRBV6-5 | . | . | TGTGCCAGCAGTCCAACAGGGCTGGACGGCTACACCTTC | CASSPTGLDGYTF
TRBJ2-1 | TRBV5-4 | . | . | TGTGCCAGCAGCTTGGAAAAGGGACTCCGCGTAGATGAGCAGTTCTTC | CASSLEKGLRVDEQFF
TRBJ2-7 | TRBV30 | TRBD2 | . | TGTGCCTGGAGTGTAGCGGGAGGGCACGAGCAGTACTTC | CAWSVAGGHEQYF
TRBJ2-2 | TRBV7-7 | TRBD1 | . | TGTGCTAGCAGCCCTGGGACAGGGGAAGGTTCCGGGGAGCTGTTTTTT | CASSPGTGEGSGELFF
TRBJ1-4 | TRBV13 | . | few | TGTGCCAGCAGCTTGGCAGGGGCAGGGTCTAATGAAAAACTGTTTTTT | CASSLAGAGSNEKLFF
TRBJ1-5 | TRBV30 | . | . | TGTGCCTGGACCGCTGCAGGAGGCGGTCAGCCCCAGCATTTT | CAWTAAGGGQPQHF
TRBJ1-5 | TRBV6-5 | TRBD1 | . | TGTGCCAGCAGACGGAAACCAGGGGGTCATCAGCCCCAGCATTTT | CASRRKPGGHQPQHF
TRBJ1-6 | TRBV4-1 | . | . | TGCGCCAGCAGCCAAGTCGAGCCCTTAAATTCACCCCTCCACTTT | CASSQVEPLNSPLHF
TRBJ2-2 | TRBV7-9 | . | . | TGTGCCAGCAGCTTACTGAACACCGGGGAGCTGTTTTTT | CASSLLNTGELFF
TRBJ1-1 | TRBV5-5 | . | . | TGTGCCAGCAGCTTTAAGCGAGAAAACACTGAAGCTTTCTTT | CASSFKRENTEAFF
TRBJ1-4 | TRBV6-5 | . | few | TGTGCCAGCAGACCCCTTTGGAGCGGAGAGGAAAAACTGTTTTTT | CASRPLWSGEEKLFF
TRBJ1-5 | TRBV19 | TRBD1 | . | TGTGCCAGTAGTTTACAGGGGGCGAGTGGCAATCAGCCCCAGCATTTT | CASSLQGASGNQPQHF
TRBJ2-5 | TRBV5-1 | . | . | TGCGCCAGCAGCTTGGAGGCAGGGATCGAGACCCAGTACTTC | CASSLEAGIETQYF
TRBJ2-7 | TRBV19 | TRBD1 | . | TGTGCCAGTAGACCCGGGACAGGGGACTACGAGCAGTACTTC | CASRPGTGDYEQYF
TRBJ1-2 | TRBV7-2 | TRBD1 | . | TGTGCCAGCAGCAAAGACAGGGTGAATGGCTACACCTTC | CASSKDRVNGYTF
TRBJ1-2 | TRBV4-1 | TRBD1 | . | TGCGCCAGCAGCCAAGAATTACAGGGGAACGGCTACACCTTC | CASSQELQGNGYTF
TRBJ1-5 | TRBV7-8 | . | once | TGTGCCAGCAGCTTAGGTGGATGGGACTATAGCAATCAGCCCCAGCATTTT | CASSLGGWDYSNQPQHF
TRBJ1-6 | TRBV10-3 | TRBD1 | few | TGTGCCATCAGTTTAAACCCCGGGACAGGGGGCCCCTCACCCCTCCACTTT | CAISLNPGTGGPSPLHF